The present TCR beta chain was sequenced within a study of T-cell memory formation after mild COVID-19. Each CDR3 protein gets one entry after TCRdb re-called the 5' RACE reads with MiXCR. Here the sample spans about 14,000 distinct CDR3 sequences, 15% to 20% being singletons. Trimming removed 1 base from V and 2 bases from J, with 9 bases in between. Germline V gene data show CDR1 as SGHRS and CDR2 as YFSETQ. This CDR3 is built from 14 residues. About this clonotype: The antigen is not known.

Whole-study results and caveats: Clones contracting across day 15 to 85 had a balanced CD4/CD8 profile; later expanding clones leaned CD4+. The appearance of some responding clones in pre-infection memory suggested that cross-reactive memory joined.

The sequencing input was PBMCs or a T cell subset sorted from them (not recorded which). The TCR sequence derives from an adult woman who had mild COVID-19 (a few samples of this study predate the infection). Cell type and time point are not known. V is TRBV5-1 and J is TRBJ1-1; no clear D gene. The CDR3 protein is CASSLLTDNTEAFF. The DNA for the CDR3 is TGCGCCAGCAGCTTGTTAACGGATAACACTGAAGCTTTCTTT.